These 13 T cell receptor beta chains share one sample of origin, sequenced in a study of T cell clones after liver transplantation. Only in-frame clones appear in the TCRdb table, and some are missing; sequencing was by immunoSEQ multiplex PCR. The table records roughly 73,000 clones, 75% to 85% of them present only once. Sequencing was performed on CD4+ T cells from blood, taken before liver transplant. The origin of the receptors is a human donor who received a liver transplant.

The chain links TRBV19 to TRBJ2-2; the D is unclear. V shed 3 bases and J shed 2 bases, with 7 bases lying between them. Germline CDR1 is LNHDA and CDR2 is SQIVND (reference sequence). The CDR3 extends over 14 amino acids. CDR3 loop: CASSIATNTGELFF. In DNA, the CDR3 is TGTGCCAGTAGTATTGCTACCAACACCGGGGAGCTGTTTTTT. Filled out from reference TRBV19 and TRBJ2-2, the complete variable domain reads DGGITQSPKYLFRKEGQNVTLSCEQNLNHDAMYWYRQDPGQGLRLIYYSQIVNDFQKGDIAEGYSVSREKKESFPLTVTSAQKNPTAFYLCASSIATNTGELFFGEGSRLTVL.

The chain couples TRBV5-1 to TRBJ2-3, with 7 positions matching TRBD1. The V and J ends lost 3 bases and 3 bases, in that order; junction bases with no gene match: 4. Germline V gene sequence: CDR1 SGHRS, CDR2 YFSETQ. The CDR3 runs to 14 residues. The CDR3 DNA reads as TGCGCCAGCAGCTGGGCAGGGGGAACAGATACGCAGTATTTT. Protein sequence: CASSWAGGTDTQYF. The whole variable domain, remainder taken from reference TRBV5-1 and TRBJ2-3, is KAGVTQTPRYLIKTRGQQVTLSCSPISGHRSVSWYQQTPGQGLQFLFEYFSETQRNKGNFPGRFSGRQFSNSRSEMNVSTLELGDSALYLCASSWAGGTDTQYFGPGTRLTVL.

The V gene is TRBV13, the J gene TRBJ2-1, with D perhaps matching TRBD1 (8 bases). Between the trimmed V and J ends, which lost 4 bases and 6 bases, there was a span of 31 bases. The germline gives CDR1 PRHDT, CDR2 FYEKMQ (reference sequence). The length of the CDR3 is 20 residues. CDR3 amino acids: CASSSRDRWMWRERLNEQFF. The CDR3 nucleotides read TGTGCCAGCAGCTCCCGGGACAGGTGGATGTGGCGGGAGCGTCTCAATGAGCAGTTCTTC.

The genes are TRBV6-5 and TRBJ2-7, with 7 bases identical to TRBD1. The ends lost 6 bases at V and 7 bases at J; junction bases unmatched: 12. This CDR3 has 14 amino acids. Germline V CDR1 and CDR2: MNHEY, SVGAGI. The chain's CDR3 is CASSLHRGLWEQYF. The CDR3 DNA follows: TGTGCCAGCAGCCTACACAGGGGCCTTTGGGAGCAGTACTTC.

The CDR3 DNA reads TGTGCCAGCAGTTTAGTTGTAGCGGGAGGCTTCAATGAGCAGTTCTTC. Its protein product is CASSLVVAGGFNEQFF. The genes are TRBV28 and TRBJ2-1; 10 bases line up with TRBD2. The CDR3 extends over 16 amino acids. J lost 6 bases, V lost 2 bases, and 7 bases had no gene match. Germline loops: CDR1 MDHEN, CDR2 SYDVKM.

This clone showed up many times. The V and J genes are TRBV6-5 and TRBJ2-7; D possibly matches TRBD1 or TRBD2 (5 bases each). The CDR3 totals 16 residues. V shed 2 bases and J shed 0 bases, with 14 bases lying between them. Germline lookup yields CDR1 MNHEY and CDR2 SVGAGI. The CDR3 DNA reads as TGTGCCAGCAGTTACCTGGGATGGGGGAGCTCCTACGAGCAGTACTTC. Translated: CASSYLGWGSSYEQYF.

V is TRBV27 and J is TRBJ1-5, with a tentative D call TRBD1 (5 bases). There are 15 residues in the CDR3. V lost 6 bases, J lost 0 bases, and 12 bases lay in between. Germline V gene lookup returns CDR1 MNHEY and CDR2 SMNVEV (reference sequence). As DNA, the CDR3 is TGTGCCAGCAGAGGAGGACACTTTAGCAATCAGCCCCAGCATTTT. It is translated as CASRGGHFSNQPQHF.

Here the CDR3 reads CASSPGGAFGTEAFF. The DNA of the CDR3 is TGTGCCAGCTCTCCGGGGGGGGCTTTTGGCACTGAAGCTTTCTTT. This chain uses TRBV18 with TRBJ1-1, with D maybe TRBD1 (6 bases). The V gene's germline CDR1 is KGHSH and CDR2 LQKENI. The CDR3 spans 15 residues. Between the trimmed V and J ends, which lost 6 bases and 4 bases, there was a span of 18 bases.

V is TRBV5-1 and J is TRBJ1-1; 7 nucleotides line up with TRBD1. Trimming cost V 2 bases and J 1 base; bases outside gene matches: 5. This CDR3 has 15 residues. The germline gives CDR1 SGHRS, CDR2 YFSETQ. For the CDR3, the DNA is TGCGCCAGCAGCTTAACACACAGGGGGAACACTGAAGCTTTCTTT. Translation gives CASSLTHRGNTEAFF.

The V and J genes are TRBV29-1 and TRBJ2-7; D may be TRBD2 (5 bases). The CDR3 spans 14 residues. V was pared by 4 bases and J by 0 bases, with 13 bases between. Germline CDR1 reads SQVTM; CDR2 reads ANQGSEA. CDR3 sequence reads: CSVAYLGSSYEQYF. In DNA form, the CDR3 reads TGCAGCGTTGCCTATCTAGGGAGCTCCTACGAGCAGTACTTC.

The chain joins TRBV5-4 to TRBJ1-5; D is unclear. Germline loops: CDR1 SGHNT, CDR2 YYREEE (reference sequence). V shed 2 bases and J shed 1 base, with 7 bases lying between them. The CDR3 runs 14 residues. This chain's CDR3 is CASSFDGSNQPQHF. CDR3 bases: TGTGCCAGCAGCTTCGACGGAAGCAATCAGCCCCAGCATTTT. The variable domain in full, with the rest retrieved from reference TRBV5-4 and TRBJ1-5, is ETGVTQSPTHLIKTRGQQVTLRCSSQSGHNTVSWYQQALGQGPQFIFQYYREEENGRGNFPPRFSGLQFPNYSSELNVNALELDDSALYLCASSFDGSNQPQHFGDGTRLSIL.

This clone was counted a few times. The chain carries TRBV5-1 and TRBJ2-7, with 7 bases that match TRBD2. This CDR3 comprises 13 residues. Looked up from germline, CDR1 is SGHRS and CDR2 is YFSETQ. The V gene end was trimmed by 3 bases and the J gene end by 1 base; junction bases not matched to a gene: 1. CDR3 sequence reads: CASSSGGSYEQYF. Written as DNA, the CDR3 is TGCGCCAGCAGCTCCGGGGGGTCCTACGAGCAGTACTTC.

Written as DNA, the CDR3 is TGTGCCAGCAGCCTTCCCCCCGGGACAGGCACCACTGAAGCTTTCTTT. It is translated as CASSLPPGTGTTEAFF. The rearrangement joins TRBV5-6 to TRBJ1-1; 8 nucleotides match TRBD1. The CDR3 has 16 amino acids. The junction had 12 bases not matched to a gene; V was cut back by 4 bases and J by 4 bases. The V gene's germline CDR1 is SGHDT and CDR2 YYEEEE.